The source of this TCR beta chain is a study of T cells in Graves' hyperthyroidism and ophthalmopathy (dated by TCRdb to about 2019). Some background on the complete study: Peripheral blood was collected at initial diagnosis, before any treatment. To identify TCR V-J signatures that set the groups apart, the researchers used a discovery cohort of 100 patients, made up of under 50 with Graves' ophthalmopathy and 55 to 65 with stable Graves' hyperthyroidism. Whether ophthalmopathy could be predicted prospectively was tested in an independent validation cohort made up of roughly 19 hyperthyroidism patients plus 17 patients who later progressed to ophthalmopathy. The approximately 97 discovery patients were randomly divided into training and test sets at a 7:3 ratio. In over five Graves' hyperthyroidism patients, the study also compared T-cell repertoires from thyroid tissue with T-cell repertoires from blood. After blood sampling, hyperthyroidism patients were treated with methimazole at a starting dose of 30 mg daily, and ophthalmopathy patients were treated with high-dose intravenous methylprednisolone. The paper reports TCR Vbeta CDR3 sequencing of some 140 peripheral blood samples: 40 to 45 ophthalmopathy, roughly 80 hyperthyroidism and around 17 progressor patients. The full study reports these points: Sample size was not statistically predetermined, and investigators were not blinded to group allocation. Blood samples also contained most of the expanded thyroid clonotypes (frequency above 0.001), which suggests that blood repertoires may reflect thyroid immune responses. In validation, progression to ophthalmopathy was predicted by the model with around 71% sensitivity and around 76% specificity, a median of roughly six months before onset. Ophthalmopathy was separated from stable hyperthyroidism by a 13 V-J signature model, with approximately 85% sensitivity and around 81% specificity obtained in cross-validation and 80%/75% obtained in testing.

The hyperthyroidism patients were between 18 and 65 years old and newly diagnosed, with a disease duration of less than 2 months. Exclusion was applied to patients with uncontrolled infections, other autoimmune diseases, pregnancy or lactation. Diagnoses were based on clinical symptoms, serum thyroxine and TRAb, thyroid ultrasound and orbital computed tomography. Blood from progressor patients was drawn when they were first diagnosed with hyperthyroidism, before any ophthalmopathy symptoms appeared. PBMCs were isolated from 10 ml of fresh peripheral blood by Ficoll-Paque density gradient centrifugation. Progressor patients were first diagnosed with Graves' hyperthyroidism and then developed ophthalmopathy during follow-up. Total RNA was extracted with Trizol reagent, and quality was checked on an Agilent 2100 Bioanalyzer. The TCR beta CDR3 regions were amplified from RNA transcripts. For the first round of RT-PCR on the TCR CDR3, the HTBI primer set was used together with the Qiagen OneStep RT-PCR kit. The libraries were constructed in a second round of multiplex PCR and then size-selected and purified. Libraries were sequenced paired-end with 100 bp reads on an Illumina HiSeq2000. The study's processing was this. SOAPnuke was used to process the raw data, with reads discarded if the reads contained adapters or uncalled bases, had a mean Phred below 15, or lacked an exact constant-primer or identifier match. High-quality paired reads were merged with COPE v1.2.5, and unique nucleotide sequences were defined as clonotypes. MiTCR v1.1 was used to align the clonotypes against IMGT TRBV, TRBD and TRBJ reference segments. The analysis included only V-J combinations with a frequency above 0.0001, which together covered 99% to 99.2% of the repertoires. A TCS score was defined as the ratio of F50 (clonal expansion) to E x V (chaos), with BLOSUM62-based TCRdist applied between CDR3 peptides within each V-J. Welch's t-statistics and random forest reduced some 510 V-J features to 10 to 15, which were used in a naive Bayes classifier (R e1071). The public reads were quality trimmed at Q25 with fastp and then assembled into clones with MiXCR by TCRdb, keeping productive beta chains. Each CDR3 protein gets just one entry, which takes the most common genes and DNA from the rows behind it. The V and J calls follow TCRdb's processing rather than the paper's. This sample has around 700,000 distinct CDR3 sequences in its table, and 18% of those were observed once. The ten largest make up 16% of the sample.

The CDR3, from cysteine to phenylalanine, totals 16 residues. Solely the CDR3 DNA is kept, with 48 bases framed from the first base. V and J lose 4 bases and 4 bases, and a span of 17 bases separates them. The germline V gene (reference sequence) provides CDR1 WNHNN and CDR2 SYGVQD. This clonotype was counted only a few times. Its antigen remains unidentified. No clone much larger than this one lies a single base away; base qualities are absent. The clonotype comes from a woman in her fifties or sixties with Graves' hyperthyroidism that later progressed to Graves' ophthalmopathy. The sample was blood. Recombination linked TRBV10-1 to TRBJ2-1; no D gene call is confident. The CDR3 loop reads CASSGVIRANYNEQFF. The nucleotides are TGCGCCAGCAGTGGAGTGATCCGGGCCAATTACAATGAGCAGTTCTTC.